The following is a TCR beta chain sequence with its context. The antigen is unknown. Treatment meaning: roughly 19 received Ad26.COV2.S at low or high dose, single or two shots; 5 received placebo; per-sample allocation not given. The study sampled participants on day 63 after the first vaccine or placebo injection. The sample came from a Boston adult aged 18-55 years. Method: immunoSEQ multiplex PCR; TCRdb's copy keeps in-frame clones and lacks some. Of about 350,000 clones detected, 86% appear once; the ten largest clones hold around 10%. The data are from a study of Ad26.COV2.S vaccination and SARS-CoV-2 variants. Whole-study context: Donor was one of the participants in the Ad26.COV2.S arm of the COV1001 trial.

Broader study findings: Breadth of non-spike TCRs did not differ between vaccinees and placebo recipients. Researchers cautioned that TCR breadth and depth analyses may have underestimated total T cell responses.

Per the germline V gene, CDR1 is SGHAT and CDR2 is FQNNGV. The CDR3 is 16 amino acids. The V end lost 0 bases, the J end lost 0 bases, and 9 bases lay between the germline ends. The specimen comprised peripheral blood, sampled in a trial of Ad26.COV2.S vaccine versus placebo. The receptor comes from a person aged 18-60 years who received the Ad26.COV2.S COVID-19 vaccine or a placebo. The chain couples TRBV11-2 to TRBJ2-1; D remains unclear. CDR3 residues: CASSLEISFSYNEQFF. The CDR3 DNA reads TGTGCCAGCAGCTTAGAGATCTCTTTCTCCTACAATGAGCAGTTCTTC.